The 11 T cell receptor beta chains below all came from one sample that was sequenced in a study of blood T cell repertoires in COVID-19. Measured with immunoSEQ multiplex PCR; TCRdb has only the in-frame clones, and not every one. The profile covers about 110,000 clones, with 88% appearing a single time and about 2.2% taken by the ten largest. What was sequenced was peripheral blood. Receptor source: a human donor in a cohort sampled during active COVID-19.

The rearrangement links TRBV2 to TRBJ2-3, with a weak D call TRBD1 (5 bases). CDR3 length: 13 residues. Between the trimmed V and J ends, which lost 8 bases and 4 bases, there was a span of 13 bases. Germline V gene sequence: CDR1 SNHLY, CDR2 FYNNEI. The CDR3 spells CASSTGFSDTQYF. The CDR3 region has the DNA TGTGCCAGCTCAACAGGTTTTTCAGATACGCAGTATTTT.

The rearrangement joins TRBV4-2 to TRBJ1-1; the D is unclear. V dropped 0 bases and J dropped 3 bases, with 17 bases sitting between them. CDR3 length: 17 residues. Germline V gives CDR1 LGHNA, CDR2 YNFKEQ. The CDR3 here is CASSQERFRGLDTEAFF. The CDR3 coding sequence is TGTGCCAGCAGCCAAGAGCGCTTTCGGGGTTTGGACACTGAAGCTTTCTTT.

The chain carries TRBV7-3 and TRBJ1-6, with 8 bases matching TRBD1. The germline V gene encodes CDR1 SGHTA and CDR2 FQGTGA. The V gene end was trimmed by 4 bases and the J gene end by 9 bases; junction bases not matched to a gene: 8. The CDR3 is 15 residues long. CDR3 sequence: CASSSRQGASSPLHF. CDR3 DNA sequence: TGTGCCAGCAGCTCACGTCAGGGGGCTAGTTCACCCCTCCACTTT.

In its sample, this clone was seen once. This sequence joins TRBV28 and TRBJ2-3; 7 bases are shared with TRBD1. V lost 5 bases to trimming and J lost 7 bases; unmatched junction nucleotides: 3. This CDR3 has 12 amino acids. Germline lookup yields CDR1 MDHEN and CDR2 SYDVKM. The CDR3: CASSPDRNTQYF. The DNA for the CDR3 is TGTGCCAGCAGTCCGGACAGGAATACGCAGTATTTT.

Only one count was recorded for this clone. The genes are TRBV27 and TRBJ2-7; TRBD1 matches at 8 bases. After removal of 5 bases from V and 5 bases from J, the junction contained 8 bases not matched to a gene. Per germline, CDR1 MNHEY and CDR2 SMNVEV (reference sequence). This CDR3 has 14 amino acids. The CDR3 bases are TGTGCCAGCAGTAACCCAGGGGGCTACCACGAGCAGTACTTC. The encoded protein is CASSNPGGYHEQYF.

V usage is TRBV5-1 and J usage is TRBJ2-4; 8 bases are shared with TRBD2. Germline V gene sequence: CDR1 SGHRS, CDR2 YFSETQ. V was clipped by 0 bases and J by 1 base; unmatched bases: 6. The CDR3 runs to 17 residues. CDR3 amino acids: CASSLGQAGVAKNIQYF. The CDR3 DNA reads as TGCGCCAGCAGCTTGGGACAAGCGGGGGTGGCCAAAAACATTCAGTACTTC. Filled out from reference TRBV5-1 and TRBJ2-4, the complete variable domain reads KAGVTQTPRYLIKTRGQQVTLSCSPISGHRSVSWYQQTPGQGLQFLFEYFSETQRNKGNFPGRFSGRQFSNSRSEMNVSTLELGDSALYLCASSLGQAGVAKNIQYFGAGTRLSVL.

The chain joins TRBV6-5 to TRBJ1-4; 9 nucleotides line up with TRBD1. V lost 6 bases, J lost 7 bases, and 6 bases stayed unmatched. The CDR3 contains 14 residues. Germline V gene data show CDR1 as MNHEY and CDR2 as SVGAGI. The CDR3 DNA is TGTGCCAGCAGGGGGGACAGGGCGAGTGAAAAACTGTTTTTT. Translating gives CASRGDRASEKLFF.

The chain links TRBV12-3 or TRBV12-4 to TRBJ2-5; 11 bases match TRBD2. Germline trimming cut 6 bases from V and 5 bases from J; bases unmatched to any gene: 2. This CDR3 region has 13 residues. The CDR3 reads CASRLAGAETQYF. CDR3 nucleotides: TGTGCCAGCAGACTAGCGGGAGCGGAGACCCAGTACTTC.

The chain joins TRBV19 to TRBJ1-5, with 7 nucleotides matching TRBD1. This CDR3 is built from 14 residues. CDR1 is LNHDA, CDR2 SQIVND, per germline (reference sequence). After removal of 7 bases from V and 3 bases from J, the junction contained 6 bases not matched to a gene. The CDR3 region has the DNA TGTGCCAGTACTCGACAGGGCCTCAATCAGCCCCAGCATTTT. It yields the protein CASTRQGLNQPQHF.

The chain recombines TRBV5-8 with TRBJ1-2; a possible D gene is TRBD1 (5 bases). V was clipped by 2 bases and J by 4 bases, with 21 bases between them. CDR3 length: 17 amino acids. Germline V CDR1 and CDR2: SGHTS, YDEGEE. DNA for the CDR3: TGTGCCAGCAGCTTCCGATCCGACAGCCGAGTAAGCTATGGCTACACCTTC. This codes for CASSFRSDSRVSYGYTF.

The CDR3 protein is CASGLGGQGLNEQFF. DNA of the CDR3: TGTGCTAGTGGTTTGGGGGGACAGGGCCTCAATGAGCAGTTCTTC. The gene calls are TRBV12-5 and TRBJ2-1; TRBD1 matches 9 bases. CDR1 and CDR2 from the germline V gene are LGHNT and FRNRAP. Trimming removed 1 base from V and 6 bases from J; junction bases left unmatched: 4. This CDR3 is built from 15 residues.